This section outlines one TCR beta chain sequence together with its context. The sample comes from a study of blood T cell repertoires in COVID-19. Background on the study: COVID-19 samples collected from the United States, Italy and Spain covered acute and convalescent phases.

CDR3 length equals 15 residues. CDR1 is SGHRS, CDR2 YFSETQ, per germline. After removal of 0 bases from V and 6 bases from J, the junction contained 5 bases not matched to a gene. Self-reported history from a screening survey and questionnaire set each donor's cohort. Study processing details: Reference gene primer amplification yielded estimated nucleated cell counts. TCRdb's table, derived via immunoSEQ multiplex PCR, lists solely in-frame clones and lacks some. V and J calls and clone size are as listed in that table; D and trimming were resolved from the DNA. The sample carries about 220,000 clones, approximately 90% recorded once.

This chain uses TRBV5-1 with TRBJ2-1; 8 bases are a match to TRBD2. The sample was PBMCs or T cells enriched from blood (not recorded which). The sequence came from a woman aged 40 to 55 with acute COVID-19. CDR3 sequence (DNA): TGCGCCAGCAGCTTGGCCCTCGGGACTAGCAATGAGCAGTTCTTC. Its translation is CASSLALGTSNEQFF.